This TCR beta chain stems from a study of blood T cell repertoires in COVID-19 (dated by TCRdb to the early 2020s). Turning to the overall study: Samples from collaborators originated in the United States, Italy and Spain and spanned both the acute and convalescent phases of COVID-19. The material from the prospective study consisted of cDNA or gDNA derived from T cells, B-cell-depleted T cells, or PBMCs. The dataset comprised deeply sampled blood TCRbeta repertoires from subjects exposed to, actively infected with, or recovered from COVID-19. The repertoires were released in a freely available public database meant as a resource for research on the immune response to SARS-CoV-2. The samples were drawn from the first 160 participants of the ongoing ImmuneRACE study and from under 1,500 subjects provided by 6 global collaborators. Sample metadata almost always included a de-identified subject ID, COVID-19 status, age in years and sex. Where HLA class I and class II types were available, the types were taken from metadata supplied by the sample provider, not from assay-based typing. Beyond this particular receptor, the publication reports: The quantity of clinical and demographic metadata differed by source and by participant and was supplied without curation.

The collaborating institutions used their own protocols to collect whole blood in K2EDTA tubes. For TCRbeta analysis, collaborators shipped samples in one of three forms: frozen whole blood, isolated PBMCs, or DNA extracted from either of those sample types. As for this clone: Which antigen it targets is not known. No clone much larger than this one lies a single base away; base qualities are absent.

Its CDR3 holds 15 amino acids, cysteine through phenylalanine. Only CDR3 DNA is held: 45 bases, read in frame from base 1. The germline V gene (reference sequence) sets CDR1 to LNHDA and CDR2 to SQIVND. At the junction V is shortened by 3 bases and J by 2 bases, with 12 bases in between. TCRbeta CDR3 regions were amplified from genomic DNA using the immunoSEQ Assay, a bias-controlled multiplex PCR. In the original analysis: The number of nucleated cells in each sample was estimated by amplification of reference gene primers within the assay. To quantify the absolute abundance of each unique TCRbeta CDR3 rearrangement, sequence reads were collapsed and filtered. Productive Simpson clonality was computed per sample as the square root of Simpson's diversity index over productive rearrangements. TCRdb carries this immuneACCESS record with in-frame sequences only. Its versions omit some clonotypes, under half of them owing to an unresolved V gene in the studies checked, with the rest unexplained. The V and J calls and clone size were taken over from that table, and D and trimming were inferred from the DNA. Present in this sample are about 250,000 clones, 70% to 90% of which were seen just once. 3% of the sample rests with the top ten.

The receptor's source is a man in his late teens or twenties with active or convalescent COVID-19. The chain links TRBV19 with TRBJ2-3; the D gene is not confidently resolved. Sequencing was performed on peripheral blood. The CDR3 in this case is CASSISWQNTDTQYF. The DNA sequence is given as TGTGCCAGTAGTATCTCTTGGCAGAACACAGATACGCAGTATTTT.